This T cell receptor (beta chain) was sequenced for a study of shared clonotypes between healthy human individuals. General study findings and limits: Lower generation probabilities were found for non-shared clonotypes than for those shared by all four donors. Naive subsets tended to show greater estimated richness than memory subsets.

Naive CD8 isolation took CD45RO-negative cells positively selected for CCR7 and excluded terminally differentiated effector memory CD45RA+ cells. The donor population consisted of healthy HIV-negative adults with no recent acute infections or vaccinations. The CDR3 is 15 amino acids. CDR1 SNHLY and CDR2 FYNNEI come from the germline V gene. V dropped 2 bases and J dropped 3; count of bases not matched to a gene: 7. Points on this clone: Its antigen is currently unknown.

Assay: immunoSEQ multiplex PCR; the TCRdb copy retains only in-frame clones and omits some. The repertoire includes fewer than 700,000 clones, about 95% of them detected once, and approximately 0.12% sits in the top ten. The TCR was taken from a woman in her 30s in good health. What was sequenced was naive CD8+ T cells sorted from blood. This chain connects TRBV2 to TRBJ2-7; TRBD2 agrees at 7 bases. The CDR3 is CASSESLAALYEQYF. For the CDR3, the DNA is TGTGCCAGCAGTGAATCGCTAGCGGCCCTCTACGAGCAGTACTTC.